This T cell receptor (beta chain) is from a study of blood T cell repertoires in COVID-19. TCRdb keeps only in-frame clones here, not all; method: immunoSEQ multiplex PCR. The table lists about 46,000 clones, 87% of them singletons. Trimming left V 7 bases short and J 0 bases short, with 10 bases between. Germline V gene data show CDR1 as MNHEY and CDR2 as SVGAGI. This CDR3 region has 14 residues. The chain recombines TRBV6-5 with TRBJ1-3; D not resolved. This receptor was obtained from a human donor in a cohort sampled during active COVID-19. The sequenced sample was peripheral blood. For the CDR3, the DNA is TGTGCCAGCACCCCGATGAGCTCTGGAAACACCATATATTTT. Translated: CASTPMSSGNTIYF.